These T cell receptor beta chains were read from a single sample in a study of PD-L1 blockade in urothelial cancer. Sequencing used immunoSEQ multiplex PCR; TCRdb keeps in-frame clones, though not all of them. The table includes around 100,000 clones, approximately 89% detected once. Sequenced material: PBMCs, taken around atezolizumab (anti-PD-L1) treatment. These receptors were obtained from a man in his fifties or sixties with urothelial cancer. The CDR3 runs from the conserved cysteine through the conserved F or W. The D gene is left open where the match is weak. Clone size is not always given. Where it is, it says once, few, many or a class for expanded clones.

D gene	V gene	clone size	J gene	CDR3 DNA	CDR3 protein
TRBD1	TRBV7-2	.	TRBJ2-7	TGTGCCAGCAGCTTTGAAGGGGGCGGCGAGCAGTACTTC	CASSFEGGGEQYF
.	TRBV11-2	few	TRBJ1-6	TGTGCCAGCAGCTCCGGTAATTCACCCCTCCACTTT	CASSSGNSPLHF
TRBD1	TRBV27	.	TRBJ2-2	TGTGCCAGCACCTTCCGGGGCGGGCAGGGGGCGACCGGGGAGCTGTTTTTT	CASTFRGGQGATGELFF
TRBD2	TRBV19	.	TRBJ2-7	TGTGCCAGTAAGGGACTAGGGAACGAGCAGTACTTC	CASKGLGNEQYF
.	TRBV21-1	.	TRBJ2-5	TGTGCCAGCAGCATAAGACAGGGGGCTCTAGCGGGAGTGTACCAAGAGACCCAGTACTTC	CASSIRQGALAGVYQETQYF
TRBD2	TRBV14	.	TRBJ2-1	TGTGCCAGCAGCCAAGGCCTCCAGCGGGAGGCGGTCTACAATGAGCAGTTCTTC	CASSQGLQREAVYNEQFF
.	TRBV19	.	TRBJ1-6	TGTGCCAGTAGTGGAAGAACCCAGGTCGGGGGATCACCCCTCCACTTT	CASSGRTQVGGSPLHF
.	TRBV2	.	TRBJ1-2	TGTGCCAGCAGAGGCAGGGGAGGGATGGTTGGCTACACCTTC	CASRGRGGMVGYTF
.	TRBV4-3	once	TRBJ2-7	TGCGCCAGCAGCCCTTCGGACAGACCAGACTACGAGCAGTACTTC	CASSPSDRPDYEQYF
TRBD1	TRBV7-9	few	TRBJ2-3	TGTGCCAGCAGCCAGGGACAGACGCAGTATTTT	CASSQGQTQYF
TRBD2	TRBV7-3	.	TRBJ2-3	TGTGCCAGCAGCTTATATGTGGGAGGGACAGATACGCAGTATTTT	CASSLYVGGTDTQYF
TRBD1	TRBV6-6	.	TRBJ2-7	TGTGCCAGCAGAGATCCGACAGGGGACGCCGAGCAGTACTTC	CASRDPTGDAEQYF
TRBD2	TRBV7-3	.	TRBJ2-2	TGTGCCAGCAGCTTGGGACTAAACACCGGGGAGCTGTTTTTT	CASSLGLNTGELFF
TRBD2	TRBV5-4	.	TRBJ2-1	TGTGCCAGCAGCGCCGGACTAGTTCCTGAGCAGTTCTTC	CASSAGLVPEQFF
.	TRBV4-1	.	TRBJ2-2	TGCGCCAGCAGCCCTAGGCAACTAACAACCGGGGAGCTGTTTTTT	CASSPRQLTTGELFF
TRBD1	TRBV19	once	TRBJ1-1	TGTGCCAGTACCACAAAGGGACAGTTGAACACTGAAGCTTTCTTT	CASTTKGQLNTEAFF
TRBD1	TRBV19	.	TRBJ1-1	TGTGCCAGTAGTGTAGACAGGGGTCAATTTCAAGCTTTCTTT	CASSVDRGQFQAFF
.	TRBV28	.	TRBJ2-5	TGTGCCAGCTCTTTGGGGGGTTCAACAGAGACCCAGTACTTC	CASSLGGSTETQYF
TRBD2	TRBV28	.	TRBJ2-6	TGTGCCAGCAGTTTCCCTAGCGGGAGCTCTGGGGCCAACGTCCTGACTTTC	CASSFPSGSSGANVLTF
TRBD1	TRBV5-1	few	TRBJ2-3	TGCGCCAGCAGCTTGGAGGGACAGGGGGCAACAAATACGCAGTATTTT	CASSLEGQGATNTQYF
.	TRBV11-2	.	TRBJ1-4	TGTGCCAGCAGCTTTCTATCCGGGTCTAATGAAAAACTGTTTTTT	CASSFLSGSNEKLFF
TRBD2	TRBV28	.	TRBJ2-1	TGTGCCAGCAGCATCGGACTAGCCTCTTCCTACAATGAGCAGTTCTTC	CASSIGLASSYNEQFF
.	TRBV6-5	.	TRBJ2-7	TGTGCCAGCAGTGCCGACAGGAATACCTACGAGCAGTACTTC	CASSADRNTYEQYF
TRBD2	TRBV5-4	.	TRBJ2-5	TGTGCCAGCAGGGACCTGACTAGCGGGGGGGAGACCCAGTACTTC	CASRDLTSGGETQYF
.	TRBV19	.	TRBJ2-1	TGTGCCAGTAGTTCTTTTTATTCAGGATCTTACAATGAGCAGTTCTTC	CASSSFYSGSYNEQFF
TRBD1	TRBV6-1	.	TRBJ1-6	TGTGCCAGCAGGGACGACAGGGCATATAATTCACCCCTCCACTTT	CASRDDRAYNSPLHF
TRBD1	TRBV6-1	.	TRBJ2-7	TGTGCCAGCAGTGACAGGGGGTACGAGCAGTACTTC	CASSDRGYEQYF
TRBD2	TRBV14	.	TRBJ2-2	TGTGCCAGCAGCCAAGATCTGACTAGCGGATACACCGGGGAGCTGTTTTTT	CASSQDLTSGYTGELFF
TRBD2	TRBV5-6	.	TRBJ2-2	TGTGCCAGCAGCTTCGGGACTAGCAACACCGGGGAGCTGTTTTTT	CASSFGTSNTGELFF
TRBD2	TRBV18	few	TRBJ2-7	TGTGCCAGCTCACCCGATACGGGGGGGAGTTACGAGCAGTACTTC	CASSPDTGGSYEQYF
TRBD2	TRBV28	.	TRBJ2-1	TGTGCCAGCAGTCAACTAGCGGGAGGGCCGAATGAGCAGTTCTTC	CASSQLAGGPNEQFF
TRBD2	TRBV11-1	.	TRBJ2-3	TGTGCCAGCAGCCACCTACTAGCGGGAGCAGAAGATACGCAGTATTTT	CASSHLLAGAEDTQYF
TRBD2	TRBV2	.	TRBJ2-1	TGTGCCAGCAGTGAAGGGACTAGCGAGGTTAATGAGCAGTTCTTC	CASSEGTSEVNEQFF
TRBD2	TRBV5-1	.	TRBJ2-7	TGCGCCAGCAGCGCGGGAGCGGAGCAAGCGGGGGAGCAGTACTTC	CASSAGAEQAGEQYF
TRBD1	TRBV11-2	once	TRBJ2-1	TGTGCCAGCAGCACCAAGGCCGGGACAGGAGTCTACAATGAGCAGTTCTTC	CASSTKAGTGVYNEQFF
.	TRBV28	.	TRBJ1-3	TGTGCCAGCACCACAGGGCTTAGCACCATATATTTT	CASTTGLSTIYF
.	TRBV7-2	.	TRBJ1-2	TGTGCCAGCAGCTTAATCTTAGCCGTAAACTATGGCTACACCTTC	CASSLILAVNYGYTF
TRBD2	TRBV19	.	TRBJ2-2	TGTGCCAGTAGGAATCCCCCTAGGACTAGCGGGAACACCGGGGAGCTGTTTTTT	CASRNPPRTSGNTGELFF
TRBD2	TRBV20-1	.	TRBJ2-3	TGCTCTATTCGAGCGGGGGAAACGCAGTATTTT	CSIRAGETQYF
TRBD2	TRBV11-2	once	TRBJ2-3	TGTGCCAGCACCCTGACTAGCGGGGGGGATTATACGCAGTATTTT	CASTLTSGGDYTQYF
.	TRBV7-2	.	TRBJ1-5	TGTGCCAGCAGCGGAACAGGGAAACATCAGCCCCAGCATTTT	CASSGTGKHQPQHF
TRBD1	TRBV30	few	TRBJ1-2	TGTGCCTACGGGACAGGGTCTGGCTACACCTTC	CAYGTGSGYTF
TRBD1	TRBV28	.	TRBJ1-5	TGTGCCAGCAGTGCCTACAGGGGGCTAAATCAGCCCCAGCATTTT	CASSAYRGLNQPQHF
.	TRBV19	.	TRBJ1-5	TGTGCCAGTAGTACCTTGGGGTCGGGGAATAGCAATCAGCCCCAGCATTTT	CASSTLGSGNSNQPQHF
.	TRBV10-3	.	TRBJ1-3	TGTGCCACCGAACACAGCTCTGGAAACACCATATATTTT	CATEHSSGNTIYF
TRBD1	TRBV5-1	.	TRBJ2-3	TGCGCCAGCAGCTTGGCGGACAGGGATACGCAGTATTTT	CASSLADRDTQYF
.	TRBV11-2	.	TRBJ2-3	TGTGCCAGCAGCGTACAGGGCGTAGTAACAGATACGCAGTATTTT	CASSVQGVVTDTQYF
.	TRBV5-1	.	TRBJ2-7	TGCGCCAGCAGCCCAGAGACCCTAGGCGAGCAGTACTTC	CASSPETLGEQYF
.	TRBV29-1	.	TRBJ1-2	TGCAGCGTTGACGGGATCTACACCTTC	CSVDGIYTF
.	TRBV19	.	TRBJ1-1	TGTGCCAGTAGTCGAGGCACACAGGGCGCTACTGAAGCTTTCTTT	CASSRGTQGATEAFF
.	TRBV6-5	.	TRBJ2-7	TGTGCCAGCAGTTATCTCGGGACAACCTACGAGCAGTACTTC	CASSYLGTTYEQYF
.	TRBV28	.	TRBJ1-4	TGTGCCAGCAGTTTAGGGGGGAGGGTTGAAAAACTGTTTTTT	CASSLGGRVEKLFF
.	TRBV4-2	.	TRBJ1-5	TGTGCCAGCAGCCAAGAAGGGGGATACAGGGTAGATCAGCCCCAGCATTTT	CASSQEGGYRVDQPQHF
.	TRBV29-1	.	TRBJ2-7	TGCAGCGACCCTACCCGGGCCAGGGGAAGCGAGCAGTACTTC	CSDPTRARGSEQYF